A selection of T cell receptor beta chains follows, all from one sample in a study of blood T cell repertoires in COVID-19. Assay used: immunoSEQ multiplex PCR; TCRdb lists only in-frame clones, some missing. The repertoire holds 100,000 or so clones, 85% seen once, with under 4.5% in the top ten. The sample comprised peripheral blood. The origin of the receptors is a man aged 50-60 years with acute or convalescent COVID-19. Each CDR3 is given with its conserved first and last residue. The order of the fields is J gene, V gene, D gene, clone size, CDR3 DNA, CDR3 protein. A D gene is named only where the DNA matches it firmly. Clone size, where shown, is once, few, many, or a class for clones that have expanded.

>TRBJ1-5|TRBV30|-|-
TGTGCCTGGAGGGGTGGTGGCGGTCAGCCCCAGCATTTT
CAWRGGGGQPQHF
>TRBJ1-3|TRBV19|-|-
TGTGCCAGTAGTAGGCCAGACTCTGGAAACACCATATATTTT
CASSRPDSGNTIYF
>TRBJ2-3|TRBV11-3|TRBD1|-
TGTGCCAGCAGCTTAGGGGTACCGGGACAGACTTCGGAGGTCACAGATACGCAGTATTTT
CASSLGVPGQTSEVTDTQYF
>TRBJ2-3|TRBV20-1|TRBD2|-
TGCAGTGCTAGTAGCGGGGCCAGGAAGATTCGTAGCACAGATACGCAGTATTTT
CSASSGARKIRSTDTQYF
>TRBJ2-3|TRBV6-2/TRBV6-3|TRBD2|few
TGTGCCAGCAGTTACCCCATCCCCTCTAGCGGACCCTACACAGATACGCAGTATTTT
CASSYPIPSSGPYTDTQYF
>TRBJ2-5|TRBV5-5|-|many
TGTGCCAGCAGCTTGGAGGGGCAGAACCAAGAGACCCAGTACTTC
CASSLEGQNQETQYF
>TRBJ2-3|TRBV20-1|TRBD2|-
TGCAGTCCAAGGCGGGGGGATACGCAGTATTTT
CSPRRGDTQYF
>TRBJ2-7|TRBV27|-|-
TGTGCCAGCAGAAGACACTACGAGCAGTACTTC
CASRRHYEQYF
>TRBJ1-5|TRBV28|-|-
TGTGCCAGCAGTTTATCCGGGGTAAGTCATCAGCCCCAGCATTTT
CASSLSGVSHQPQHF
>TRBJ2-3|TRBV24-1|TRBD1|-
TGTGCCACCAGTGATTTGCCGACAGGGGGCACAGATACGCAGTATTTT
CATSDLPTGGTDTQYF